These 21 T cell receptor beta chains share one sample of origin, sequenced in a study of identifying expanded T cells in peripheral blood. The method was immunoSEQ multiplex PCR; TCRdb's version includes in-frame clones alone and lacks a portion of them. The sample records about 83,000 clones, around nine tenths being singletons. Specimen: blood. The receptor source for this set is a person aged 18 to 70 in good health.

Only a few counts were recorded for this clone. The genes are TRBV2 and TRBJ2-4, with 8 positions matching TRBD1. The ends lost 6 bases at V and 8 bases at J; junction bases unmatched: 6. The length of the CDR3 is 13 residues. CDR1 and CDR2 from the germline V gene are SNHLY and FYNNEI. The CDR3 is CASSTGQGDIQYF. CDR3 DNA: TGTGCCAGCAGCACAGGACAGGGCGACATTCAGTACTTC.

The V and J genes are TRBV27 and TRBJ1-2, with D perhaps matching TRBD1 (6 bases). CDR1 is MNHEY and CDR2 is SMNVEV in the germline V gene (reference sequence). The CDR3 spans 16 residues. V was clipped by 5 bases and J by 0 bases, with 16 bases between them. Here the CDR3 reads CASSQIRGPTNYGYTF. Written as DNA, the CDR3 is TGTGCCAGCAGTCAGATCCGGGGGCCTACTAACTATGGCTACACCTTC.

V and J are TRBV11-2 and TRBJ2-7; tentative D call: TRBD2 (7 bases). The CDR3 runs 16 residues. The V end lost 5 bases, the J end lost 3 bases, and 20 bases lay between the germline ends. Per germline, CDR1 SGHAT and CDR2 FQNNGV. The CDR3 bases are TGTGCCAGCAGCGAGGAGGGGGGAGGGTATTACTACGAGCAGTACTTC. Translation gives CASSEEGGGYYYEQYF. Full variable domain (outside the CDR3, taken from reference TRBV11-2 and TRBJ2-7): EAGVAQSPRYKIIEKRQSVAFWCNPISGHATLYWYQQILGQGPKLLIQFQNNGVVDDSQLPKDRFSAERLKGVDSTLKIQPAKLEDSAVYLCASSEEGGGYYYEQYFGPGTRLTVT.

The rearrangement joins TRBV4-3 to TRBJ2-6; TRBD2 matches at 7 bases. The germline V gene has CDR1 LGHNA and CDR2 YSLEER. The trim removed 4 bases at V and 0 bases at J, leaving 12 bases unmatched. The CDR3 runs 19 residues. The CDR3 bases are TGCGCCAGCAGCCTTCAAGTAGCGGGTATTCCCTCTGGGGCCAACGTCCTGACTTTC. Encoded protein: CASSLQVAGIPSGANVLTF.

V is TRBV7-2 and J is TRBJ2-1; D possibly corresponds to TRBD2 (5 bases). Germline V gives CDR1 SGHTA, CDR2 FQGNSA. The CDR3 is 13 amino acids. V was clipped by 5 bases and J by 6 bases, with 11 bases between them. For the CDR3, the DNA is TGTGCCAGCAGCACCGGACTGCTCAATGAGCAGTTCTTC. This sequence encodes CASSTGLLNEQFF.

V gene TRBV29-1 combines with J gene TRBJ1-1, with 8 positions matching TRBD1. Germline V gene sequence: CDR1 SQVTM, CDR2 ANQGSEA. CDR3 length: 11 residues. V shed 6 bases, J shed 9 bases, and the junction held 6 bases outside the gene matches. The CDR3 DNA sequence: TGCAGCGTCGCCTGGACAGGGAAAGCTTTCTTT. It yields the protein CSVAWTGKAFF.

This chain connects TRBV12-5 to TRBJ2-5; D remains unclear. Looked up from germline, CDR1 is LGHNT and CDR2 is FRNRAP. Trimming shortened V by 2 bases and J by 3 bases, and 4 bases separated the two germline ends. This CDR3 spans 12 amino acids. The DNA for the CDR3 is TGTGCTAGTGGTTTGACCGAAGAGACCCAGTACTTC. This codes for CASGLTEETQYF.

CDR3 nucleotides: TGTGCCAGCAGCTTAGATCTACAGGGGGCCGGAAGAGTAGCTTTCTTT. Amino acids: CASSLDLQGAGRVAFF. The chain uses TRBV11-2 and TRBJ1-1, with 9 positions matching TRBD1. The germline V gene encodes CDR1 SGHAT and CDR2 FQNNGV. The CDR3 sequence is 16 residues long. J was trimmed by 10 bases and V by 0 bases; bases with no gene match: 12. Supplemented by reference TRBV11-2 and TRBJ1-1, the full variable domain reads EAGVAQSPRYKIIEKRQSVAFWCNPISGHATLYWYQQILGQGPKLLIQFQNNGVVDDSQLPKDRFSAERLKGVDSTLKIQPAKLEDSAVYLCASSLDLQGAGRVAFFGQGTRLTVV.

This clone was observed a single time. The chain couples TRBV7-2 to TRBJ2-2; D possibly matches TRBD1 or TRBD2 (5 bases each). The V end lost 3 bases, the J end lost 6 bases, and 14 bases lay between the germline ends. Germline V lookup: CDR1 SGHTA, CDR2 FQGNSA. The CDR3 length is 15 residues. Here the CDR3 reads CASSFAPMGAGELFF. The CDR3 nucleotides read TGTGCCAGCAGCTTTGCCCCGATGGGGGCCGGGGAGCTGTTTTTT.

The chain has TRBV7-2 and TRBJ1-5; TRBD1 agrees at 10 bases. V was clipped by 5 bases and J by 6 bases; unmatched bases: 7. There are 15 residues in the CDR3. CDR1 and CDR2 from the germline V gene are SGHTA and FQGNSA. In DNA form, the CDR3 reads TGTGCCAGCAGCCCCGGGACAGGGGCTCGTCAGCCCCAGCATTTT. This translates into CASSPGTGARQPQHF.

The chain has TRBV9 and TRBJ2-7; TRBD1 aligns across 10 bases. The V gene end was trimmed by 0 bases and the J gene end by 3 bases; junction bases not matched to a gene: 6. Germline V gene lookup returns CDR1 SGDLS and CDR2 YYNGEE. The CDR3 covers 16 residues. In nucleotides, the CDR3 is TGTGCCAGCAGCGTAGCAGGGACAGGGGCTCTCTACGAGCAGTACTTC. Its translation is CASSVAGTGALYEQYF.

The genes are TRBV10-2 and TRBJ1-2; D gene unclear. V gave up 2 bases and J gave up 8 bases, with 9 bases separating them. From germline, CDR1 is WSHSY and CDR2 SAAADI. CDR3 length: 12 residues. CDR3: CASSENGVGYTF. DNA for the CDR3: TGCGCCAGCAGTGAGAATGGGGTCGGCTACACCTTC.

This chain's CDR3 is CASSPSPGTDTQYF. The CDR3 coding sequence is TGTGCCAGCAGCCCGTCACCCGGCACAGATACGCAGTATTTT. V usage is TRBV7-8 and J usage is TRBJ2-3; D is undetermined. Between the trimmed V and J ends, which lost 5 bases and 1 base, there was a span of 10 bases. This CDR3 is 14 amino acids long. CDR1 and CDR2 (germline): SGHVS, FQNEAQ.

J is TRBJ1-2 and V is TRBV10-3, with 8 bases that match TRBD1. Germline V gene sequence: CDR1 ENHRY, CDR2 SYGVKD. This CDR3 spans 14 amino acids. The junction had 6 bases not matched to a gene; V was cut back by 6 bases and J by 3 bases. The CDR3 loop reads CAIRTQTGDYGYTF. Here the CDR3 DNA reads TGTGCCATCAGGACCCAGACAGGGGACTATGGCTACACCTTC.

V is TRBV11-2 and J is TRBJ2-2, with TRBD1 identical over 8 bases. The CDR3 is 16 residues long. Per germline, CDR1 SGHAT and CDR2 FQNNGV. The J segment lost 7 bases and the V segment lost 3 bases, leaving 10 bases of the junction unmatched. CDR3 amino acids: CASSFQGARLGGELFF. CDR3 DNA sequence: TGTGCCAGCAGCTTCCAGGGGGCGAGGTTAGGCGGGGAGCTGTTTTTT.

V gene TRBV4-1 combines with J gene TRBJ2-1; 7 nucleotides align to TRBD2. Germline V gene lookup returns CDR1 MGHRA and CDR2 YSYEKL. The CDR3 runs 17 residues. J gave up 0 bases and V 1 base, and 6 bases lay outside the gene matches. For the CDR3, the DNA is TGCGCCAGCAGCCAAGCTAGCGGCCGTACCTCCTACAATGAGCAGTTCTTC. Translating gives CASSQASGRTSYNEQFF.

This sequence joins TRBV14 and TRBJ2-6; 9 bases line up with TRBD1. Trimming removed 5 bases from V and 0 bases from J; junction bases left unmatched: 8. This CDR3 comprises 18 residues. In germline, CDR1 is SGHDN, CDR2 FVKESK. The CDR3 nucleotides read TGTGCCAGCAGCTCTTGGGACAGGGTCGTCTCTGGGGCCAACGTCCTGACTTTC. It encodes CASSSWDRVVSGANVLTF.

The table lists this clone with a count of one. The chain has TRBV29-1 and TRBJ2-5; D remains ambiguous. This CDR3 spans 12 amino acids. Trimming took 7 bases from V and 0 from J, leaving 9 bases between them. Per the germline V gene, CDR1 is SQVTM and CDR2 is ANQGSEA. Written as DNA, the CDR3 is TGCAGCGGAAAGAATAACCAAGAGACCCAGTACTTC. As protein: CSGKNNQETQYF. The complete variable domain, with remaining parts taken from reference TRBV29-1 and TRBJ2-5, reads SAVISQKPSRDICQRGTSLTIQCQVDSQVTMMFWYRQQPGQSLTLIATANQGSEATYESGFVIDKFPISRPNLTFSTLTVSNMSPEDSSIYLCSGKNNQETQYFGPGTRLLVL.

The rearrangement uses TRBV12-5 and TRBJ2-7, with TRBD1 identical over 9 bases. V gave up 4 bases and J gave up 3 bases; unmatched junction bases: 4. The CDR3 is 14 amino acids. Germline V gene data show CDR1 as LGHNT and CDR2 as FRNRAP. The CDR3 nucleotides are TGTGCTAGTGGTTCGGGACAGGGTTTCTACGAGCAGTACTTC. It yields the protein CASGSGQGFYEQYF. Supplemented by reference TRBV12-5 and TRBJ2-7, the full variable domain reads DARVTQTPRHKVTEMGQEVTMRCQPILGHNTVFWYRQTMMQGLELLAYFRNRAPLDDSGMPKDRFSAEMPDATLATLKIQPSEPRDSAVYFCASGSGQGFYEQYFGPGTRLTVT.

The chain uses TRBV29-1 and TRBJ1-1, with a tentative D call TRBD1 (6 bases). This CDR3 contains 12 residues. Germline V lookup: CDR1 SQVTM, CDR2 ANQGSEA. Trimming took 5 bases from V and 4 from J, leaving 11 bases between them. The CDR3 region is CSVRQVRTEAFF. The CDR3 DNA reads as TGCAGCGTTAGACAGGTTCGCACTGAAGCTTTCTTT. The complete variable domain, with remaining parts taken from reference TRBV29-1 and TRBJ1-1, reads SAVISQKPSRDICQRGTSLTIQCQVDSQVTMMFWYRQQPGQSLTLIATANQGSEATYESGFVIDKFPISRPNLTFSTLTVSNMSPEDSSIYLCSVRQVRTEAFFGQGTRLTVV.

CDR3 residues: CASSLVTGGTNEKLFF. CDR3 sequence (DNA): TGCGCCAGCAGCTTGGTGACAGGGGGTACGAATGAAAAACTGTTTTTT. This chain joins TRBV5-1 and TRBJ1-4, with TRBD1 matching 9 bases. This CDR3 has 16 residues. Germline V gene data show CDR1 as SGHRS and CDR2 as YFSETQ. J lost 5 bases, V lost 0 bases, and 5 bases had no gene match.